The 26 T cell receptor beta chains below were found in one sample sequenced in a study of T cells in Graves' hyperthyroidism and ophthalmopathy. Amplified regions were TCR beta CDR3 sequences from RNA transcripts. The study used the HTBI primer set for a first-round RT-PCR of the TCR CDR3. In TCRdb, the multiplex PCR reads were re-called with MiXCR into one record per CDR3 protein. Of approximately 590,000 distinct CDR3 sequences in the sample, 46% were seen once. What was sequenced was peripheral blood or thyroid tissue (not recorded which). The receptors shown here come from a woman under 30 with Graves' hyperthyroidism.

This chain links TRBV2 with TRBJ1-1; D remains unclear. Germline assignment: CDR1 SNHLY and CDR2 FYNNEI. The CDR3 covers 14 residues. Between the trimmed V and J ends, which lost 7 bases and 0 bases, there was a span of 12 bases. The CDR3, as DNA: TGTGCCAGCACCTTTGAGCACCTGAACACTGAAGCTTTCTTT. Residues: CASTFEHLNTEAFF.

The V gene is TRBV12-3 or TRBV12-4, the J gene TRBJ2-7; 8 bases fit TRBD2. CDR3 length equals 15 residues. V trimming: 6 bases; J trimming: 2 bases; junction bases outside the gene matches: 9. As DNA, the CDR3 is TGTGCCAGCAGCCCGGGACTAGTCCGTCCCTACGAGCAGTACTTC. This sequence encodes CASSPGLVRPYEQYF.

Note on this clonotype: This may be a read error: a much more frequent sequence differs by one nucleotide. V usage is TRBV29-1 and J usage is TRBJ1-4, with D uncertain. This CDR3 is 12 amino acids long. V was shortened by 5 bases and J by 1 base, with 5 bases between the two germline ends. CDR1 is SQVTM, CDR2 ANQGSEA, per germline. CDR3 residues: CSVSITNEKLFF. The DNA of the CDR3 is TGCAGCGTTAGCATAACTAATGAAAAACTGTTTTTT.

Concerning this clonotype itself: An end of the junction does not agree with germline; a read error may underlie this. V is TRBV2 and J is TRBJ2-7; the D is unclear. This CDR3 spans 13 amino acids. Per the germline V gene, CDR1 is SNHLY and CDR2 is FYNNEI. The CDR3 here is CSARDRETYGQYF. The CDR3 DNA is TGCAGTGCTAGAGATCGCGAAACCTACGGGCAGTACTTC.

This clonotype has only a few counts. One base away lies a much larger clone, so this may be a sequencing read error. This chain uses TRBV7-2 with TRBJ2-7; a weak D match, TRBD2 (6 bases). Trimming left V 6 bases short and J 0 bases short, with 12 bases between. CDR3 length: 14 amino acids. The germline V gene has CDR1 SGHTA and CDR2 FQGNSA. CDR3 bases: TGTGCCAGCAGTTCGCCTAGCGCCTCCTACGAGCAGTACTTC. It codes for CASSSPSASYEQYF.

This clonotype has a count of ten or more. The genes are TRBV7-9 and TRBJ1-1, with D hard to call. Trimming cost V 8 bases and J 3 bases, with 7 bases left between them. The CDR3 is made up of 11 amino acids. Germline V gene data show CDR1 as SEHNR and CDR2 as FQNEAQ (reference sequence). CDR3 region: CASGGYTEAFF. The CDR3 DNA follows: TGTGCCAGCGGAGGTTACACTGAAGCTTTCTTT. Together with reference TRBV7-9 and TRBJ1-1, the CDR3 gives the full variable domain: DTGVSQNPRHKITKRGQNVTFRCDPISEHNRLYWYRQTLGQGPEFLTYFQNEAQLEKSRLLSDRFSAERPKGSFSTLEIQRTEQGDSAMYLCASGGYTEAFFGQGTRLTVV.

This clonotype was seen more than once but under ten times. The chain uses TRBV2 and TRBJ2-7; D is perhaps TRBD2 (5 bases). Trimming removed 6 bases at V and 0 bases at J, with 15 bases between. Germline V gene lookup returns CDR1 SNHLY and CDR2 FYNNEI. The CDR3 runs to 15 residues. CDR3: CASSERTGSSYEQYF. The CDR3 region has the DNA TGTGCCAGCAGCGAACGGACGGGGAGCTCCTACGAGCAGTACTTC. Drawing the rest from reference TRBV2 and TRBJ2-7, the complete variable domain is EPEVTQTPSHQVTQMGQEVILRCVPISNHLYFYWYRQILGQKVEFLVSFYNNEISEKSEIFDDQFSVERPDGSNFTLKIRSTKLEDSAMYFCASSERTGSSYEQYFGPGTRLTVT.

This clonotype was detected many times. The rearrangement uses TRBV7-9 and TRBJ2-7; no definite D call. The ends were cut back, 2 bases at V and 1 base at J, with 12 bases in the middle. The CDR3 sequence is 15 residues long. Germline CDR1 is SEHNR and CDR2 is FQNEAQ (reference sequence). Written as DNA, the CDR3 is TGTGCCAGCAGCTTACCCCCGCCCGGATCCTACGAGCAGTACTTC. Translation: CASSLPPPGSYEQYF.

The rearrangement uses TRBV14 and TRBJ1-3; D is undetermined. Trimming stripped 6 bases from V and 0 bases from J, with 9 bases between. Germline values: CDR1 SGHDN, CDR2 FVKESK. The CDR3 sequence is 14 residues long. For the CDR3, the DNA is TGTGCCAGCAGTACGACAAGCTCTGGAAACACCATATATTTT. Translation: CASSTTSSGNTIYF.

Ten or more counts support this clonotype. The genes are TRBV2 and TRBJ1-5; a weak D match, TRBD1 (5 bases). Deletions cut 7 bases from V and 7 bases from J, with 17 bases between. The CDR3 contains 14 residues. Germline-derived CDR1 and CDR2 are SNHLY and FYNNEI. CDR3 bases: TGTGCCAGCAATCAGCGGCAGGGAGGCCAGCCCCAGCATTTT. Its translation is CASNQRQGGQPQHF.

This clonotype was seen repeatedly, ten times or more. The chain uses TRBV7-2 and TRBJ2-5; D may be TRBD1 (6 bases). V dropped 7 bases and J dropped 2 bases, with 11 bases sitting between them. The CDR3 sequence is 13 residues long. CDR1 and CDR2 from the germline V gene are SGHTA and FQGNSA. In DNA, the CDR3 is TGTGCCAGCACCCACAGGGTACAAGAGACCCAGTACTTC. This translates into CASTHRVQETQYF.

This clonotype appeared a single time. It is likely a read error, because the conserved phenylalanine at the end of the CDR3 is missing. This CDR3 reads CSLSLQGGTEAFS. In nucleotides, the CDR3 is TGCAGCTTAAGCCTACAGGGAGGCACTGAAGCTTTCTCT. The chain uses TRBV29-1 and TRBJ1-1; D may be TRBD1 (6 bases). V lost 8 bases and J lost 4, with 17 bases in between. CDR1 is SQVTM, CDR2 ANQGSEA, per germline. The CDR3 spans 13 residues.

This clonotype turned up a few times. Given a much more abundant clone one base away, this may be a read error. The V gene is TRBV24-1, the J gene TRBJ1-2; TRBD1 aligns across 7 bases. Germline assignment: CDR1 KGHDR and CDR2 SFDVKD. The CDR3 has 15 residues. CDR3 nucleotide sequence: TGTGTCACCAGTGCCCCCCAGGACAGGAACTATGGCTACACCTTC. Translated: CVTSAPQDRNYGYTF.

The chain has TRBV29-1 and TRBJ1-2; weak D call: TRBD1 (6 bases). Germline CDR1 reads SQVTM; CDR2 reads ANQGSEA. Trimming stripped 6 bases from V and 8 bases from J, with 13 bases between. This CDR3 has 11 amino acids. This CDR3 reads CSVRLTGGYTF. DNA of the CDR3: TGCAGCGTACGTTTGACAGGAGGCTACACCTTC. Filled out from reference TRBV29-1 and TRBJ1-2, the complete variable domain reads SAVISQKPSRDICQRGTSLTIQCQVDSQVTMMFWYRQQPGQSLTLIATANQGSEATYESGFVIDKFPISRPNLTFSTLTVSNMSPEDSSIYLCSVRLTGGYTFGSGTRLTVV.

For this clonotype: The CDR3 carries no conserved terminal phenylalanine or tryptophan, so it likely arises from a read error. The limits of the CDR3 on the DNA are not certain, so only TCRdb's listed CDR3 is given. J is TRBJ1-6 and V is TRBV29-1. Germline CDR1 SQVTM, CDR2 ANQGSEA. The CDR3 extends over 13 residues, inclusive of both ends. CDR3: CSVGVGGNSPLQS.

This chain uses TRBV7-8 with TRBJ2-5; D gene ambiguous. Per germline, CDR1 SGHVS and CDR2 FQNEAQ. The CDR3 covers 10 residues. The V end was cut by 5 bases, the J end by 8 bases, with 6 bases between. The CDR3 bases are TGTGCCAGCAGCGCGGACACCCAGTACTTC. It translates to CASSADTQYF.

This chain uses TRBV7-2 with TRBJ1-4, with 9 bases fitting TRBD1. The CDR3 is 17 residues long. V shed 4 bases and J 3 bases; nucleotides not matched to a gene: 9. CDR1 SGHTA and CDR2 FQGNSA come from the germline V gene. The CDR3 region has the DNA TGTGCCAGCAGCTCCTTGACAGGGGGGCGAGCTAATGAAAAACTGTTTTTT. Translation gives CASSSLTGGRANEKLFF.

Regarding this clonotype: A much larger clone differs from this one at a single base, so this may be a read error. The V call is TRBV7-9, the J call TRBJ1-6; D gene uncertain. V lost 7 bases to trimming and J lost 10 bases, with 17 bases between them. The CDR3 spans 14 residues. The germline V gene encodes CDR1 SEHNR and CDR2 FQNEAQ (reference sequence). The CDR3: CASTRSGCESPLHF. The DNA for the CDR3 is TGTGCCAGCACCCGATCGGGGTGCGAATCACCCCTCCACTTT.

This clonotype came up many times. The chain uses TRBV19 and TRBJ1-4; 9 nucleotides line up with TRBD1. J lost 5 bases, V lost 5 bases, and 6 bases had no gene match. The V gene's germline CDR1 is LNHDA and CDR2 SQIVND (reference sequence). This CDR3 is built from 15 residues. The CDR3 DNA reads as TGTGCCAGTAGTGCGTTGGGACAGGGCAATGAAAAACTGTTTTTT. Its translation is CASSALGQGNEKLFF.

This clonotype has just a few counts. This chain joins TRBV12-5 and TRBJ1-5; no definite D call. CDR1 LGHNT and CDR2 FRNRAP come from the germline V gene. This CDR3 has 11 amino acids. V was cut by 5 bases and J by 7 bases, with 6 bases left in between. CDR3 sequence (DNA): TGTGCTAGTGGTCAAGAACAGCCCCAGCATTTT. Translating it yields CASGQEQPQHF.

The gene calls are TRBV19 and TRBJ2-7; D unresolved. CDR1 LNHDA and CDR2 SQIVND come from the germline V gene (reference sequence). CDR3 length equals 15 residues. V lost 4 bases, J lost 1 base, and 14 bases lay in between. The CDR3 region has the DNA TGTGCCAGTAGTACAACAGAGACAAGGTCCTACGAGCAGTACTTC. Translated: CASSTTETRSYEQYF.

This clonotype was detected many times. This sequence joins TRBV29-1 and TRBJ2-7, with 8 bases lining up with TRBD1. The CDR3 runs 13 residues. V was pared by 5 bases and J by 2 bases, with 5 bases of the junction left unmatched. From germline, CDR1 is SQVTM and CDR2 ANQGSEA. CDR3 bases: TGCAGCGTTCGGGGACAGGAGACCTACGAGCAGTACTTC. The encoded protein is CSVRGQETYEQYF.

In DNA form, the CDR3 reads TGTGCCAGCAGCTTACTGGGACAGGGTTTTGAAGAGACCCAGTACTTC. It specifies CASSLLGQGFEETQYF. The chain couples TRBV7-9 to TRBJ2-5; 9 bases are a match to TRBD1. Germline V gene data show CDR1 as SEHNR and CDR2 as FQNEAQ (reference sequence). This CDR3 comprises 16 residues. With 2 bases clipped from V and 3 bases from J, the junction kept 7 bases outside the gene matches. Combining the CDR3 with reference TRBV7-9 and TRBJ2-5 gives the whole variable domain DTGVSQNPRHKITKRGQNVTFRCDPISEHNRLYWYRQTLGQGPEFLTYFQNEAQLEKSRLLSDRFSAERPKGSFSTLEIQRTEQGDSAMYLCASSLLGQGFEETQYFGPGTRLLVL.

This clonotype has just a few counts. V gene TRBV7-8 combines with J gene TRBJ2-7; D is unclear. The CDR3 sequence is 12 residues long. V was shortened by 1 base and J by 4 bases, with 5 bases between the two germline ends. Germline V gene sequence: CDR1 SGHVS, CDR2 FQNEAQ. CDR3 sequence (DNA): TGTGCCAGCAGCTTAGAGCAGTACGAGCAGTACTTC. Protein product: CASSLEQYEQYF.

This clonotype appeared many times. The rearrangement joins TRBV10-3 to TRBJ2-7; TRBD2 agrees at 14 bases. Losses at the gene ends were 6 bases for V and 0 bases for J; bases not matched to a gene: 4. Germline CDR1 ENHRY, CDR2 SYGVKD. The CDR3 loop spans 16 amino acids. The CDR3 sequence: CAIRGLAGVSSYEQYF. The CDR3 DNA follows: TGTGCCATCAGGGGACTAGCGGGAGTCTCCTCCTACGAGCAGTACTTC.

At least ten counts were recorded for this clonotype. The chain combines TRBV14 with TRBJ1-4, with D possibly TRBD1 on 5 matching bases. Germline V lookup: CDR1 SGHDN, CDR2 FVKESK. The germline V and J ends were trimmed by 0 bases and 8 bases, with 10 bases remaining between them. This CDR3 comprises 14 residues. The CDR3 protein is CASSQDRVGEKLFF. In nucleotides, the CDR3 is TGTGCCAGCAGCCAAGACAGGGTAGGCGAAAAACTGTTTTTT. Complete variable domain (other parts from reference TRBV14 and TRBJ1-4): EAGVTQFPSHSVIEKGQTVTLRCDPISGHDNLYWYRRVMGKEIKFLLHFVKESKQDESGMPNNRFLAERTGGTYSTLKVQPAELEDSGVYFCASSQDRVGEKLFFGSGTQLSVL.